This record looks at one T cell receptor (beta chain) sequence and its context. Its antigen is not known. This entry is derived from a study of identical twins. Healthy Caucasians provided all donations. The CDR3 totals 17 residues. V shed 5 bases and J shed 11 bases, with 31 bases lying between them. Germline CDR1 and CDR2: SGHTA and FQGNSA. With template switching, a universal primer site was added, and the cDNA carried unique molecular identifiers. TCRdb redid the calling of the 5' RACE reads with MiXCR, one entry per CDR3 protein. The data contain about 240,000 distinct CDR3 sequences, roughly a tenth of them singletons. General observations from the study: Cord blood beta clonotypes present at high abundance carried fewer insertions; no such pattern appeared in memory repertoires. Invariant T cells like MAIT and iNKT could partly confound the zero-insertion analyses.

The sample taken for sequencing was memory T cells sorted from blood. The TCR comes from a middle-aged man in good health. This sequence joins TRBV7-2 and TRBJ2-7; D is perhaps TRBD1 (6 bases). CDR3 in amino acids: CASSPNSPSTGRALEYF. CDR3 sequence (DNA): TGTGCCAGCAGCCCCAATAGCCCTTCGACAGGTCGAGCACTGGAGTACTTC.